Ten or more counts support the clone carrying this T cell receptor (beta chain). Its antigen is not known. The CDR3 totals 15 residues. In germline, CDR1 is SGHAT, CDR2 FQDESV (reference sequence). Unmatched junction bases numbered 8, after V lost 5 bases and J lost 3 bases. Time point specified: patch test 2, 6 weeks after DPC sensitization. The treatment was: therapeutic diphenylcyclopropenone sensitization with weekly scalp DPC. Alopecia patients between 18 and 70 years old and suitable for DPC were used as donors. This specimen comes from a study of human T cells and chemical hapten exposure. Authors' methods: Samples contained a median of roughly 100,000 TCRs, with a range of about 23,224 to 690,600. One entry per CDR3 protein results from TCRdb running MiXCR on the RACE reads. The V and J calls follow TCRdb's processing rather than the paper's. The sample carries tens of thousands of distinct CDR3 sequences, around a tenth recorded once.

General study points: Donors had alopecia, so their immune response may differ from healthy people's.

This chain links TRBV11-1 with TRBJ2-7, with 9 bases fitting TRBD1. This receptor was obtained from a woman in her 50s with alopecia areata. Some clones in this sample may be carry-over from other donors' samples. The sequencing here drew on whole blood, taken in connection with sensitization to the hapten diphenylcyclopropenone (DPC). The CDR3 region is CASSPYGQGIYEQYF. In nucleotides, the CDR3 is TGTGCCAGCAGCCCTTACGGACAGGGGATCTACGAGCAGTACTTC.